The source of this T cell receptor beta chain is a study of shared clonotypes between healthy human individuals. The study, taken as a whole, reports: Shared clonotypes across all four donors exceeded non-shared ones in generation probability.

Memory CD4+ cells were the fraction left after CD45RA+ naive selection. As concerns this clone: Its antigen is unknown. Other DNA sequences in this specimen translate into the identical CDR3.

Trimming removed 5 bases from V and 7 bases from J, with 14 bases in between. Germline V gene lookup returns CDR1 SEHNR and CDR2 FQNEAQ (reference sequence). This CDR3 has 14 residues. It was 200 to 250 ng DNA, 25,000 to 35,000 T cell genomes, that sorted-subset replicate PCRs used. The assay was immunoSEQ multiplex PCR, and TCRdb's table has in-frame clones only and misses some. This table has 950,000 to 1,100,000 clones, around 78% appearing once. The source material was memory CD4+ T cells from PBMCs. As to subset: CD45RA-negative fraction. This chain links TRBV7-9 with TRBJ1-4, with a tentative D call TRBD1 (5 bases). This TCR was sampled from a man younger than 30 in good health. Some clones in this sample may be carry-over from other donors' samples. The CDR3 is CASSLVGGGEKLFF. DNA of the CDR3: TGTGCCAGCAGCCTAGTCGGGGGTGGTGAAAAACTGTTTTTT.